The sequence of this T cell receptor (beta chain) was determined in a study of glioma-infiltrating T cells. General study results and limits: Above-expected tissue-blood divergence occurred in all gliomas, most in low-grade ones.

Amplification of TCR alpha and beta CDR3 regions from RNA used iRepertoire nested multiplex PCR. TCRdb fed the multiplex PCR reads into MiXCR, producing one record per CDR3 protein. The sample has roughly 200,000 distinct CDR3 sequences; 32% are singletons. With V trimmed by 1 base and J by 3 bases, 6 bases remained unmatched. CDR3 length: 15 amino acids. In germline, CDR1 is SEHNR, CDR2 FQNEAQ (reference sequence). This clonotype was detected only a few times. Its specificity is not known. This receptor was identified in a human donor with low-grade glioma or glioblastoma, undergoing nonglioma brain surgery, or in good health (not recorded which). The rearrangement joins TRBV7-9 to TRBJ2-7, with TRBD1 identical over 7 bases. The sequenced sample consisted of glioma tissue, nonneoplastic brain tissue, or PBMCs (not recorded which). The CDR3 DNA is TGTGCCAGCAGCTTAGAAGAGGGGGCTATCTACGAGCAGTACTTC. Translated: CASSLEEGAIYEQYF.